This is a list of T cell receptor beta chains from one sample in a study of shared clonotypes between healthy human individuals. TCRdb's table, derived via immunoSEQ multiplex PCR, lists solely in-frame clones and lacks some. Found here are nearly 500,000 clones, less than 80% of them singletons; the top ten hold over 10%. Sample: PBMCs. Receptors were obtained from a woman aged 35 to 49 in good health. Some clones in this sample may be carry-over from other donors' samples. The CDR3 runs from the conserved cysteine through the conserved F or W. D genes are given only for firm matches. Rows may omit the clone size; those that give it use once, few, many or a size class.

clone size | J gene | V gene | D gene | CDR3 protein | CDR3 DNA
. | TRBJ2-2 | TRBV7-2 | . | CASSLVGLNTGELFF | TGTGCCAGCAGCTTAGTAGGGTTGAACACCGGGGAGCTGTTTTTT
few | TRBJ2-6 | TRBV18 | . | CASSPLYSGANVLTF | TGTGCCAGCTCGCCCCTATACTCTGGGGCCAACGTCCTGACTTTC
. | TRBJ2-1 | TRBV7-9 | . | CASSLTLGEQFF | TGTGCCAGCAGCTTGACCCTGGGTGAGCAGTTCTTC
. | TRBJ2-2 | TRBV9 | TRBD2 | CASSPPGLGSHGELFF | TGTGCCAGCAGCCCTCCGGGACTAGGTAGTCACGGGGAGCTGTTTTTT
few | TRBJ2-7 | TRBV10-2 | TRBD2 | CASSESASGSGEQYF | TGCGCCAGCAGTGAGTCGGCTAGCGGGAGTGGCGAGCAGTACTTC
. | TRBJ2-1 | TRBV9 | TRBD2 | CASSVTSASYNEQFF | TGTGCCAGCAGCGTGACTAGCGCGTCCTACAATGAGCAGTTCTTC
few | TRBJ2-7 | TRBV19 | . | CASSRGTPSSYEQYF | TGTGCCAGTAGCCGGGGCACCCCGAGCTCCTACGAGCAGTACTTC
. | TRBJ2-7 | TRBV15 | . | CATSKGVTYEQYF | TGTGCCACCAGCAAAGGGGTTACCTACGAGCAGTACTTC
. | TRBJ2-7 | TRBV5-5 | . | CASSRAWRLNEQYF | TGTGCCAGCAGCCGCGCATGGAGATTGAACGAGCAGTACTTC
. | TRBJ1-3 | TRBV4-2 | . | CASSQDEGPGNTIYF | TGTGCCAGCAGCCAAGATGAGGGTCCAGGAAACACCATATATTTT
. | TRBJ2-2 | TRBV28 | . | CASSLFGSGGELFF | TGTGCCAGCAGTTTATTTGGGAGCGGCGGGGAGCTGTTTTTT
. | TRBJ1-1 | TRBV2 | TRBD1 | CASSPTGGAYAFF | TGTGCCAGCAGCCCTACAGGGGGCGCTTATGCTTTCTTT
. | TRBJ2-1 | TRBV15 | . | CATSRDLASAYNEQFF | TGTGCCACCAGCAGAGATCTCGCTAGCGCATACAATGAGCAGTTCTTC
. | TRBJ2-3 | TRBV5-1 | TRBD2 | CASSLGLAGSRGTDTQYF | TGCGCCAGCAGCTTGGGACTAGCGGGATCACGAGGCACAGATACGCAGTATTTT
. | TRBJ1-2 | TRBV7-9 | . | CASSQELANYGYTF | TGTGCCAGCAGCCAAGAGTTAGCTAACTATGGCTACACCTTC
few | TRBJ2-2 | TRBV5-1 | TRBD2 | CASSVPSGLAGKTGELFF | TGCGCCAGCAGCGTCCCAAGTGGACTAGCGGGAAAAACCGGGGAGCTGTTTTTT
. | TRBJ2-5 | TRBV7-7 | TRBD2 | CASGGRGSETQYF | TGTGCCAGCGGCGGGAGGGGTTCGGAGACCCAGTACTTC
. | TRBJ2-1 | TRBV28 | TRBD2 | CASSLFGRDNEQFF | TGTGCCAGCAGTTTGTTCGGGAGGGACAATGAGCAGTTCTTC
few | TRBJ2-3 | TRBV11-3 | TRBD2 | CASSSGLAEYTDTQYF | TGTGCCAGCAGCTCGGGACTAGCGGAGTACACAGATACGCAGTATTTT
. | TRBJ2-1 | TRBV28 | . | CASSTRAGEQFF | TGTGCCAGCAGCACCAGGGCAGGAGAGCAGTTCTTC
. | TRBJ1-1 | TRBV9 | . | CASNAVAEGSLTEAFF | TGTGCCAGCAACGCCGTAGCGGAGGGGTCGTTAACTGAAGCTTTCTTT
. | TRBJ2-1 | TRBV29-1 | . | CGSSSGRGHNEQFF | TGCGGGAGTTCCTCCGGCAGGGGTCACAATGAGCAGTTCTTC
. | TRBJ1-5 | TRBV30 | TRBD1 | CAWNLGQGGYQPQHF | TGTGCCTGGAATCTAGGGCAGGGGGGTTATCAGCCCCAGCATTTT
. | TRBJ1-3 | TRBV30 | TRBD1 | CAGLDRGLRNTIYF | TGTGCCGGACTAGACAGGGGGCTTAGAAACACCATATATTTT
. | TRBJ2-7 | TRBV9 | . | CASSVESEGPYEQYF | TGTGCCAGCAGCGTAGAATCGGAGGGCCCCTACGAGCAGTACTTC
. | TRBJ2-7 | TRBV4-1 | TRBD1 | CASSQGTGAPYEQYF | TGCGCCAGCAGCCAAGGGACAGGGGCACCCTACGAGCAGTACTTC
once | TRBJ2-7 | TRBV27 | TRBD2 | CASSSGTSGGNEQYF | TGTGCCAGCAGTAGCGGGACTAGCGGCGGTAACGAGCAGTACTTC
. | TRBJ2-4 | TRBV2 | . | CASSESAAGGYIQYF | TGTGCCAGCAGTGAATCAGCGGCAGGAGGATACATTCAGTACTTC
. | TRBJ2-3 | TRBV9 | . | CASSLYVGSTDTQYF | TGTGCCAGCAGCCTCTACGTGGGTAGCACAGATACGCAGTATTTT
. | TRBJ2-1 | TRBV11-3 | TRBD2 | CASSVAGAYYNEQFF | TGTGCCAGCAGCGTAGCGGGAGCGTATTACAATGAGCAGTTCTTC
. | TRBJ2-7 | TRBV5-4 | . | CASSLEAESYEQYF | TGTGCCAGCAGCTTGGAAGCGGAGTCCTACGAGCAGTACTTC
. | TRBJ1-6 | TRBV30 | . | CAWSAGDNSPLHF | TGTGCCTGGAGTGCGGGTGATAATTCACCCCTCCACTTT
. | TRBJ2-1 | TRBV7-2 | TRBD2 | CASSLVGTNSYNEQFF | TGTGCCAGCAGCTTAGTTGGGACTAATTCCTACAATGAGCAGTTCTTC
. | TRBJ2-5 | TRBV30 | . | CAWSRPPRRETQYF | TGTGCCTGGAGTCGTCCCCCTCGGAGGGAGACCCAGTACTTC
. | TRBJ1-1 | TRBV2 | . | CASNGVWRTEAFF | TGTGCCAGCAACGGGGTATGGAGGACTGAAGCTTTCTTT
. | TRBJ1-1 | TRBV29-1 | . | CSVETGSEAFF | TGCAGCGTTGAAACGGGTTCAGAAGCTTTCTTT
. | TRBJ1-5 | TRBV2 | TRBD1 | CASSGQGSNQPQHF | TGTGCCAGCAGTGGACAGGGGAGCAATCAGCCCCAGCATTTT
many | TRBJ2-7 | TRBV2 | TRBD2 | CASSVLGGKWYEQYF | TGTGCCAGCAGTGTGTTGGGGGGGAAGTGGTACGAGCAGTACTTC
few | TRBJ1-2 | TRBV7-9 | . | CASSLVEGDYGYTF | TGTGCCAGCAGCTTAGTGGAGGGCGACTATGGCTACACCTTC
. | TRBJ2-5 | TRBV7-2 | . | CASSLRAETQYF | TGTGCCAGCAGCTTACGGGCAGAGACCCAGTACTTC
once | TRBJ2-2 | TRBV6-6 | . | CASSYRGNTGELFF | TGTGCCAGCAGTTACAGAGGGAACACCGGGGAGCTGTTTTTT
. | TRBJ1-5 | TRBV7-6 | TRBD1 | CASSLNTGEWDQPQHF | TGTGCCAGCAGCTTAAACACAGGGGAATGGGATCAGCCCCAGCATTTT
. | TRBJ2-5 | TRBV10-1 | . | CASSESRGAGQETQYF | TGCGCCAGCAGTGAGTCGAGGGGGGCCGGCCAAGAGACCCAGTACTTC
. | TRBJ2-3 | TRBV11-2 | . | CASRTGHDTDTQYF | TGTGCCAGCAGGACAGGACACGACACAGATACGCAGTATTTT
. | TRBJ1-2 | TRBV6-1 | . | CASSEAVRRAYGYTF | TGTGCCAGCAGTGAAGCCGTGAGGCGGGCCTATGGCTACACCTTC
. | TRBJ2-7 | TRBV7-9 | TRBD1 | CASSPGQAPYEQYF | TGTGCCAGCAGCCCCGGACAGGCGCCCTACGAGCAGTACTTC
. | TRBJ2-1 | TRBV2 | . | CASSDGRNNEQFF | TGTGCCAGCAGTGATGGCAGGAACAATGAGCAGTTCTTC
once | TRBJ2-7 | TRBV28 | . | CASSSPREQYF | TGTGCCAGCAGTTCTCCCCGGGAGCAGTACTTC
. | TRBJ2-1 | TRBV30 | TRBD2 | CAWRREGWNEQFF | TGTGCCTGGAGACGGGAGGGTTGGAATGAGCAGTTCTTC
. | TRBJ2-7 | TRBV2 | TRBD2 | CATPGASGRPCEQYF | TGTGCCACACCCGGGGCTAGCGGGAGGCCCTGCGAGCAGTACTTC
. | TRBJ2-7 | TRBV7-2 | TRBD2 | CASSQAGLAVGQYF | TGTGCCAGCAGCCAGGCGGGACTAGCAGTCGGGCAGTACTTC
many | TRBJ2-7 | TRBV25-1 | . | CASSEFRRDLGLYEQYF | TGTGCCAGCAGTGAATTTCGGCGGGACCTCGGGCTTTACGAGCAGTACTTC
. | TRBJ2-2 | TRBV5-6 | . | CASSPPQGSTGELFF | TGTGCCAGCAGCCCCCCCCAGGGTTCCACCGGGGAGCTGTTTTTT
. | TRBJ2-1 | TRBV7-9 | . | CASSRGASSYNEQFF | TGTGCCAGCAGCCGAGGGGCAAGCTCCTACAATGAGCAGTTCTTC
. | TRBJ1-5 | TRBV4-1 | . | CASSQGVDQPQHF | TGCGCCAGCAGCCAGGGAGTCGATCAGCCCCAGCATTTT